Below, 18 T cell receptor beta chains from the same sample are listed, as sequenced in a study of blood T cells in healthy people across ages. The authors ran a second PCR of roughly 6 to 12 cycles using a sample-barcoded 5' primer and a J-beta primer mix. One entry per CDR3 protein, called by TCRdb with MiXCR from the 5' RACE reads. In the table there are 1.4 million or so distinct CDR3 sequences, approximately 39% of which are singletons. Sequences were obtained from blood. The origin of the receptors is a woman between 18 and 29 years old in good health.

The DNA for the CDR3 is TGTGCCAGCAGCCGGAGAACTTCCTACAATGAGCAGTACTTC. Translating it yields CASSRRTSYNEQYF. This chain links TRBV3-1 with TRBJ2-5; no definite D call. CDR3 length equals 14 residues. In germline, CDR1 is LGHDT, CDR2 YNNKEL (reference sequence). With 4 bases removed from V and 11 bases from J, the gap between germline ends came to 20 bases.

A note on this clonotype: Compared with germline, one end of the junction differs, possibly owing to a read error. This sequence joins TRBV7-9 and TRBJ2-1; 8 bases align to TRBD2. The length of the CDR3 is 14 residues. Germline assignment: CDR1 SEHNR and CDR2 FQNEAQ (reference sequence). CDR3 DNA sequence: TGTGCCGGCAGCTTAGACCGGGGGGGCATTGAGCAGTTCTTC. This encodes CAGSLDRGGIEQFF.

V gene TRBV27 combines with J gene TRBJ2-7; 9 bases align to TRBD1. Per germline, CDR1 MNHEY and CDR2 SMNVEV (reference sequence). Losses at the gene ends were 2 bases for V and 4 bases for J; bases not matched to a gene: 9. The CDR3 spans 16 residues. The CDR3 spells CASSLGTGQGMYEQYF. The CDR3 nucleotides are TGTGCCAGCAGTTTAGGGACGGGACAGGGCATGTACGAGCAGTACTTC.

V and J are TRBV4-3 and TRBJ1-1; no clear D gene. CDR3 length: 17 residues. Germline assignment: CDR1 LGHNA and CDR2 YSLEER. Trimming cost V 0 bases and J 5 bases, with 19 bases left between them. This CDR3 reads CASSQEWEVGIGTEAFF. CDR3 nucleotides: TGCGCCAGCAGCCAAGAGTGGGAGGTTGGGATTGGGACTGAAGCTTTCTTT.

This clonotype showed up just a few times. The V gene is TRBV4-3, the J gene TRBJ1-6; D is possibly TRBD1 (5 bases). Trimming removed 0 bases from V and 7 bases from J, with 10 bases in between. The CDR3 totals 15 residues. Looked up from germline, CDR1 is LGHNA and CDR2 is YSLEER. CDR3 DNA sequence: TGCGCCAGCAGCCAAGATAGGGACGGGAATTCACCCCTCCACTTT. As protein: CASSQDRDGNSPLHF.

The rearrangement uses TRBV29-1 and TRBJ1-4, with D maybe TRBD1 (5 bases). This CDR3 has 14 amino acids. CDR1 SQVTM and CDR2 ANQGSEA come from the germline V gene. The ends were cut back, 5 bases at V and 5 bases at J, with 15 bases in the middle. The CDR3 sequence: CSVSISRGNEKLFF. CDR3 in DNA: TGCAGCGTTAGTATCTCCCGGGGGAATGAAAAACTGTTTTTT.

The gene calls are TRBV12-3 or TRBV12-4 and TRBJ2-7; the D gene is possibly TRBD1 (6 bases). The CDR3 runs to 14 residues. The V and J ends lost 3 bases and 3 bases respectively, with 12 bases between them. The CDR3, as DNA: TGTGCCAGCAGTTTTGCAGGGGTCGACTACGAGCAGTACTTC. This sequence encodes CASSFAGVDYEQYF.

CDR3 loop: CAIRLDSNYGYTF. The DNA of the CDR3 is TGTGCCATACGACTGGACAGCAACTATGGCTACACCTTC. This chain joins TRBV6-2 or TRBV6-3 and TRBJ1-2; possible D gene TRBD1, 6 bases. CDR1 and CDR2 (germline): MNHEY, SVGEGT. V was trimmed by 10 bases and J by 2 bases, leaving 14 bases between them. The CDR3 covers 13 residues.

The rearrangement links TRBV11-2 to TRBJ2-4; D is possibly TRBD1 (6 bases). CDR3 length equals 15 residues. Trimming took off 7 bases at V and 2 bases at J, with 15 bases between the two ends. Germline V lookup: CDR1 SGHAT, CDR2 FQNNGV. CDR3 sequence: CASIRGGGSKNIQYF. The CDR3 DNA sequence: TGTGCCAGCATCAGGGGCGGTGGGTCCAAAAACATTCAGTACTTC.

The DNA of the CDR3 is TGTGCCAGCAGCCAGGACAGGTCTGGAAATAGCAATCAGCCCCAGCATTTT. Encoded protein: CASSQDRSGNSNQPQHF. This chain connects TRBV3-1 to TRBJ1-5; 7 nucleotides agree with TRBD1. Losses at the gene ends were 3 bases for V and 0 bases for J; bases not matched to a gene: 8. The CDR3 is made up of 17 amino acids. Germline loops: CDR1 LGHDT, CDR2 YNNKEL (reference sequence).

The chain couples TRBV15 to TRBJ2-2; 7 nucleotides match TRBD1. The J segment lost 7 bases and the V segment lost 0 bases, leaving 8 bases of the junction unmatched. CDR1 LNHNV and CDR2 YYDKDF come from the germline V gene (reference sequence). The CDR3 consists of 16 residues. The CDR3 here is CATSRDLGQSFGELFF. CDR3 coding DNA: TGTGCCACCAGCAGAGATTTGGGACAGTCCTTCGGGGAGCTGTTTTTT.

The chain has TRBV20-1 and TRBJ2-7; TRBD1 matches 9 bases. V lost 1 base, J lost 3 bases, and 13 bases stayed unmatched. Germline V gives CDR1 DFQATT, CDR2 SNEGSKA (reference sequence). CDR3 length equals 17 residues. CDR3 amino acids: CSARVPPGQGIFYEQYF. The CDR3 nucleotides are TGCAGTGCTAGAGTACCGCCGGGACAGGGTATTTTCTACGAGCAGTACTTC.

This clonotype has ten or more counts. This chain links TRBV29-1 with TRBJ2-7, with TRBD2 identical over 10 bases. J lost 4 bases, V lost 5 bases, and 5 bases had no gene match. There are 13 residues in the CDR3. From germline, CDR1 is SQVTM and CDR2 ANQGSEA. CDR3 bases: TGCAGCGTTCGACTAGCGGGTTATTACGAGCAGTACTTC. This encodes CSVRLAGYYEQYF.

The chain carries TRBV3-1 and TRBJ2-1; D tentatively fits TRBD1 or TRBD2 (7 bases each). The V gene lost 7 bases and the J gene lost 10 bases, with 14 bases spanning the gap. CDR1 LGHDT and CDR2 YNNKEL come from the germline V gene (reference sequence). The CDR3 sequence is 12 residues long. CDR3 DNA: TGTGCCAGCAACTGGGAGGGACAGGAGCAGTTCTTC. Encoded protein: CASNWEGQEQFF.

V usage is TRBV25-1 and J usage is TRBJ1-3, with 7 bases aligning to TRBD1. CDR1 is MGHDK, CDR2 SYGVNS, per germline. This CDR3 has 15 amino acids. The V segment lost 4 bases and the J segment 6 bases; nucleotides outside the gene matches: 9. The CDR3 sequence: CASSALTGYENTIYF. In DNA, the CDR3 is TGTGCCAGCAGTGCCTTGACAGGGTACGAAAACACCATATATTTT.

The sample holds many counts of this clonotype. The chain has TRBV29-1 and TRBJ2-3; TRBD2 agrees at 9 bases. The CDR3 is 14 amino acids. Germline loops: CDR1 SQVTM, CDR2 ANQGSEA. V was clipped by 4 bases and J by 3 bases; unmatched bases: 5. The DNA of the CDR3 is TGCAGCGTTGTGGCGGGGGGGCAGACAGATACGCAGTATTTT. This codes for CSVVAGGQTDTQYF.

V gene TRBV6-2 or TRBV6-3 combines with J gene TRBJ2-6; D remains ambiguous. This CDR3 is built from 19 residues. Germline V gene data show CDR1 as MNHEY and CDR2 as SVGEGT. Trimming removed 0 bases from V and 0 bases from J, with 15 bases in between. CDR3 in DNA: TGTGCCAGCAGTTACTCTCTCCGACACGCCCGCTCTGGGGCCAACGTCCTGACTTTC. Protein product: CASSYSLRHARSGANVLTF.

The chain joins TRBV5-1 to TRBJ2-7, with D possibly matching TRBD1 (6 bases). Germline lookup yields CDR1 SGHRS and CDR2 YFSETQ. The CDR3 length is 16 residues. V was shortened by 4 bases and J by 0 bases, with 17 bases between the two germline ends. DNA of the CDR3: TGCGCCAGCAGCCCGAACGACAGGTGGAGCTCCTACGAGCAGTACTTC. It is translated as CASSPNDRWSSYEQYF.